This TCR beta chain is drawn from a study of cytomegalovirus exposure and HLA in healthy donors (dated by TCRdb to about 2017). About the full investigation: According to an earlier analysis of several hundred of the donors, 150 million to 200 million T cells yielded roughly 100 million unique TCR beta sequences and about 300 Gb of sequence data. On average, about 240,000 unique TCR beta nucleotide sequences were sequenced per donor among some 430 genotyped donors of the cohort, with around 19% of those sequences being non-productive. HLA typing included class I and class II loci at four-digit resolution. In a later genetic analysis, genome-wide SNP genotypes for 398 of the 666 donors were used, and that subset was treated as a discovery cohort. The T cell repertoires of 666 subjects were profiled by immunosequencing and related to cytomegalovirus serostatus. An earlier analysis of 500 to 750 of the donors applied high-throughput TCR beta sequencing to assess whether each TCR beta V gene segment acted as functional or pseudogenic. The aim of the study was to test whether cataloging public T cell receptors could identify signatures of past pathogen exposure. A later analysis re-analyzed previously published TCR beta repertoires from about 730 donors and added high-resolution HLA genotyping to study TCR occurrence patterns. All discovery cohort repertoires had been generated using a single sequencing platform. High-throughput TCR immunosequencing, statistical association of individual TCRs with disease status, and machine learning were combined to predict cytomegalovirus infection status. Typing coverage varied by locus: roughly 620-640 donors for A, B, C, DRB1 and DQB1; approximately 500 for DQA1; around 610 for DPA1; 450 to 480 for DPB1. Because of strong linkage in the cohort, a few DR-DQ haplotypes were treated as single units for association and clustering. Donor age, sex, ethnicity and CMV serostatus were collected together with the repertoire data. About 280 gigabases of sequencing data and around 85 million unique TCR sequences made up an early release that covered over 550 HLA-typed donors. Rather than drawing on any new phenotypic data, the later analysis identified candidate immune exposures from TCR beta sequences and the way those sequences occurred across donors. Besides the first cohort of more than 650 subjects, a separate validation cohort made up of 120 different subjects was used. The genetic ancestry cluster associated with self-reported Caucasian donors included 81% of the roughly 400 genotyped donors. The investigation overall reported the following: Correlated functional status among segregating V segments might reflect linkage disequilibrium, but an unknown experimental factor could not be ruled out. A later analysis reported that several top co-occurrence clusters appeared linked to parvovirus B19, influenza, CMV and Epstein-Barr virus. Compared with the roughly 670-donor mean, donors in an Asian-associated ancestry cluster had fewer N-insertions in productive TCRs, according to a later genetic analysis. In both the original and validation cohorts, the classifier was reported to diagnose cytomegalovirus status with high specificity and sensitivity. An earlier analysis of around 540 of the donors showed that most TCR beta V segments appeared in productive rearrangements either about 87% or about 30% of the time, which broadly matched IMGT annotations. Across donors, most TCR sequences were observed very rarely, whereas some public TCRs were present in many individuals. The presence/absence analyses assumed that sequencing depth was roughly uniform across donors, and that assumption may not be true. A cluster of highly shared sequence variants was judged likely to be a technical artifact of the sequencing pipeline. A further reported finding was that TCR beta sequences accurately predicted the HLA-A and HLA-B alleles for most subjects in the first cohort. According to a later analysis, TCR association rates differed among HLA loci, with DRB1 alleles showing the most associated TCRs and HLA-C alleles showing the fewest. In a later analysis, about 17,000 TCR beta sequences were associated with specific HLA alleles at a false discovery rate of 0.05. An association between a missense DCLRE1C variant and V-gene and J-gene trimming of TCR beta chains was found in a later genetic analysis and replicated in an independent cohort. Because counts were too low, 15 to 20 rarely observed V segments, including chromosome 9 orphons, were excluded from the earlier analysis of some 590 of the donors. It was suggested by the authors that the approach could potentially be generalized to other disease states and immunological phenotypes. Because HLA typing was missing for some donors at each locus, association tests included only the typed subset. CMV serostatus was the only immune exposure information available for the cohort. In this cohort, only TCR beta chains were sequenced, and detectable features were limited by the absence of alpha or paired-chain data. In a later analysis, most CMV-associated TCR beta chains were found to appear HLA-restricted, with HLA associations seemingly driven largely by CMV exposure. When HLA alleles, especially DR and DQ, strongly co-occurred, attributing TCR associations to individual alleles was difficult. Some IMGT-functional V segments, including TRBV6-2 and TRBV6-3, could not be distinguished by the 87-base-pair reads and were therefore excluded. The study listed 164 TCR beta chains as associated with cytomegalovirus. A few of the identified cytomegalovirus-associated TCR beta chains were confirmed in vitro to be specific for cytomegalovirus antigens. A later analysis found that HLA-associated TCR beta chains were more clonally expanded and had lower generation probabilities than equally common non-associated chains.

The cohort consisted of 600 to 750 healthy bone marrow donors. At the time of sampling, all cohort members were nominally healthy, though unrecorded immune exposures were likely present. The donor was CMV seropositive and belonged to the group of 270 or so seropositive cohort members. A peripheral blood sample was collected from each donor, and TCR beta sequencing was performed on peripheral blood mononuclear cells. Genomic DNA extraction from the blood cell samples was performed with the Qiagen DNeasy Blood Extraction Kit. Deletion took 6 bases off V and 9 bases off J, with a span of 14 bases between the germline ends. The cysteine opens and the phenylalanine closes a CDR3 of 12 amino acids. Kept here is only the CDR3 DNA, which spans 36 bases and is read in frame from base 1. From the germline V gene (reference sequence), CDR1 is SEHNR and CDR2 is FQNEAQ. For this clone: It lacks a known antigen. Qualities for individual bases were not recorded, and no much larger clone is one base off.

The library was built by means of the immunoSEQ multiplex PCR assay. A mixture of 60 forward primers for TCR Vbeta segments and 13 reverse primers for TCR Jbeta segments was used in the multiplex PCR. The CDR3 region of rearranged TCR beta genes was amplified from genomic DNA by a multiplex PCR assay. On the Illumina HiSeq System, the amplified TCR beta libraries were sequenced as 87-base-pair reads. Under the source paper's analysis protocol: In a later analysis, 70 million to 95 million unique TCR beta chains were counted across the roughly 610 repertoires, and around 10 million of these chains were shared by at least two donors. To remove PCR and sequencing errors, raw reads were error-corrected and collapsed into unique sequences using a nearest-neighbor algorithm that merged closely related sequences. Alignment of CDR3 sequences to IMGT reference sequences was used to assign V, D and J gene segments. For a sequence to be retained, at least a six-nucleotide match to both a V gene segment and a J gene segment was required. Rearrangements were classified as productive when the CDR3 lacked stop codons and remained in frame with V and J, and all other rearrangements were classified as non-productive. Following IMGT convention, CDR3 was defined as the stretch from the second conserved V-encoded cysteine up to the conserved J-encoded phenylalanine. Sequences without an unambiguous match to a single V gene segment were excluded from the earlier analysis of about 600 of the donors. An earlier analysis of 587 of the donors called V segments functional above 56.7% productive rearrangements and segregating when the between-donor standard deviation exceeded 5%. A statistical classification framework was built to diagnose cytomegalovirus status from the catalog of TCR beta chain sequences. A later analysis assigned V and J genes by comparing TCR nucleotide sequences with IMGT/GENE-DB human TR gene sequences. The TCRdist pipeline was used in a later analysis to assign CDR3 sequences and most-parsimonious VDJ recombination scenarios. In a later analysis, each TCR beta chain was defined by its CDR3 amino acid sequence together with its V-gene family, and reads lacking a unique V-gene family were excluded. To address suspected cross-contamination and a sequencing artifact, a later analysis removed around 590 highly shared, low-generation-probability nucleotide sequences. In a later analysis, a clonal expansion index for each public chain was calculated from normalized within-repertoire ranks of inferred template counts. Generation probabilities in a later analysis came from a VDJ recombination model fitted to out-of-frame rearrangements, and those results were checked against IGoR. In a later analysis, TCR-TCR, TCR-HLA and TCR-CMV co-occurrence was scored with hypergeometric tests, and a repertoire-size bias correction was applied to TCR pairs. A later analysis estimated false discovery rates by permuting HLA or CMV assignments 20 times. In a later analysis, co-occurring TCRs were grouped using DBSCAN, with TCRdist sequence similarity added in when clustering inside HLA-allele-positive subsets. Repertoires with fewer than 30,000 or more than 120,000 public chains, plus five repertoires with anomalous nucleotide sharing, were excluded from co-occurrence clustering. The immuneACCESS repertoire file appears here via TCRdb, limited to in-frame rearrangements. These files lack a portion of the clones; in checked studies, under half of the deficit traces to unresolved V genes, and the cause of the others is not known. V, J and clone size are those of that table, while D and trimming were read from the DNA. This sample gives 90,000 to 120,000 clones in total; roughly 82% of them show up just once. Less than 3.5% of the sample is taken by the ten largest.

The rearrangement combines TRBV7-9 with TRBJ1-2; matching of 6 bases hints at TRBD1 as the D gene. The clonotype originates from a man aged 25-45 years in good health and CMV-seropositive. Sequences were obtained from PBMCs. The CDR3 region: CASSSTQGSYTF. In nucleotides, the sequence is TGTGCCAGCAGTTCGACCCAGGGGAGCTACACCTTC.